This TCR beta chain was profiled in a study of T cell responses to AZD1222 COVID-19 vaccine. Turning to this clone: Its cognate antigen is unknown.

Overall study results and limits: Clonal diversity may have been underestimated, and the donors were mostly white British, with more females than males. Close to half of spike-specific TCRs reportedly recognize unmutated variant regions. The CD4 TCRs associated with vaccination extended across spike and predominated at 160-218 and 743-854.

The CDR3 extends over 19 amino acids. Germline CDR1 is KGHSH and CDR2 is LQKENI. Trimming took 4 bases from V and 1 from J; bases not matched to a gene: 15. This table comes from immunoSEQ multiplex PCR, and its TCRdb copy is limited to in-frame clones, with some not included. The sample carries 95,000 to 110,000 clones, roughly nine tenths recorded once. This receptor was obtained from an adult who received the MenACWY meningococcal vaccine as a control. The chain carries TRBV18 and TRBJ1-5; TRBD1 aligns across 8 bases. This material consisted of peripheral blood, taken 28 days after the second dose of the MenACWY control vaccine. In DNA form, the CDR3 reads TGTGCCAGCTCACTCCAAGCCCTAGACAGGGGAGGAAGCAATCAGCCCCAGCATTTT. Translation: CASSLQALDRGGSNQPQHF.